One TCR beta chain is described in this entry. The CDR3 consists of 17 residues. V dropped 0 bases and J dropped 6; count of bases not matched to a gene: 9. Germline-derived CDR1 and CDR2 are LGHNT and FRNRAP. TCRdb's copy holds only in-frame clones and misses some; the assay was immunoSEQ multiplex PCR. Of some 70,000 clones in the sample, around 90% were seen once. This sample was included in a study of blood T cell repertoires in COVID-19. Study information: Spain, Italy and the United States supplied samples that represented acute and convalescent COVID-19. PBMCs, B-cell-depleted T cells, or T cells were the source of the cDNA or gDNA that made up the material.

This TCR was sampled from a woman aged 80 or over with active COVID-19. The rearrangement joins TRBV12-5 to TRBJ2-1; TRBD2 matches 9 bases. Material for sequencing was peripheral blood. CDR3 protein: CASGLVLSSGGSNEQFF. CDR3 sequence (DNA): TGTGCTAGTGGTTTGGTCCTGAGTAGCGGGGGAAGCAATGAGCAGTTCTTC.